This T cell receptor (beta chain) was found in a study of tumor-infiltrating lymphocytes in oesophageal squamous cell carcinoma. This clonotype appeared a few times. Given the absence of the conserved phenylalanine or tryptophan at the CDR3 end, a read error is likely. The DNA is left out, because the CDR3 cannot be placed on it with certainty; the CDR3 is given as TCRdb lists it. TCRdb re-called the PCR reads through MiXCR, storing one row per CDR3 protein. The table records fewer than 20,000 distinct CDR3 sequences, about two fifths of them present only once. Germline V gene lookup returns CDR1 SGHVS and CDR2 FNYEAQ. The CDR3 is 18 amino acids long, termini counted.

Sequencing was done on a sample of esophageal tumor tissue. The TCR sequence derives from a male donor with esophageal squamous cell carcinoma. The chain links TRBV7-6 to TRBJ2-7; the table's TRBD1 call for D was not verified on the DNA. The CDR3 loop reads CASSSGSGQGPYEQYFGS.